The TCR beta chain described here comes from a study of T cell responses to AZD1222 COVID-19 vaccine. Study overall: Second-dose schedules of about 4 or about 12 weeks were combined. Broader study findings: Reports say nearly half of spike-specific TCRs go after unmutated variant regions. The CD4 TCRs associated with vaccination extended across spike and predominated at 160-218 and 743-854.

In regard to this clone: Its antigen is not identified.

The repertoire was sequenced with immunoSEQ multiplex PCR; TCRdb's copy has only in-frame clones and lacks some. The sample yields around 89,000 clones, about nine tenths seen once. The material was peripheral blood, obtained on day 0 of AZD1222 vaccination. The sequence came from an adult in good health.

CDR3 nucleotide sequence: TGTGCCAGCAGCCGCGCCCAAGAGACCCAGTACTTC. Translating it yields CASSRAQETQYF. The rearrangement joins TRBV5-4 to TRBJ2-5; D gene unclear. Germline V gene lookup returns CDR1 SGHNT and CDR2 YYREEE (reference sequence). The CDR3 runs 12 residues. V lost 4 bases to trimming and J lost 1 base, with 5 bases between them. Based on the CDR3 plus reference TRBV5-4 and TRBJ2-5, the full variable domain is ETGVTQSPTHLIKTRGQQVTLRCSSQSGHNTVSWYQQALGQGPQFIFQYYREEENGRGNFPPRFSGLQFPNYSSELNVNALELDDSALYLCASSRAQETQYFGPGTRLLVL.